This T cell receptor beta chain was documented in a study of cytotoxic CD8 clonotypes in ibrutinib-treated CLL listed by TCRdb under 2021. As for the study more broadly: The cohort was composed of 11 relapsed/refractory and roughly 15 treatment-naive patients; IGHV unmutated status was identified in some 17 patients. Partial responses were observed in roughly 24 patients and complete responses in 2; after a median follow-up of roughly 72 months, remission was maintained in approximately 14 patients and progression was observed in approximately twelve. Of the approximately 86 participants in the trial, roughly 26 had longitudinal samples available. Samples at response were collected after a median of about 12 months of treatment, with a range of 6 to 36 months. Every remission and progressive disease sample was obtained while ibrutinib was still being received by the patients. Samples averaged 255,043 productive templates and just under 95,000 productive rearrangements. Cryopreserved peripheral blood mononuclear cells were collected at three points: before therapy, at response, and at either sustained remission or disease progression. What the study reported, not specific to this receptor: Sampling times were not matched between patients in sustained remission and patients whose disease was progressing, and lymph node repertoires were not examined. Baseline clonality was found to be higher than that of age-matched healthy donors and was strongly correlated with circulating CD8+ T-cell counts. Clonality increased at ibrutinib response, stayed stable in sustained remission, and fell back toward baseline at progression. Public clonotypes were rare and either contracted or stayed stable during treatment, and the rise in clonality at ibrutinib response reflected the expansion of private clonotypes.

A MiSeq instrument was used for deep resolution sequencing, which targeted depths ranging from 1 in 1 million up to 1 in 200,000 T cells, with coverage averaging 10x for each clonotype. The immunoSEQ hsTCRB Kit was used to generate TCR beta libraries. Turning to the authors' computational methods: Data were analyzed with ImmunoSEQ Data Assistant and ImmunoSEQ Analyzer, with V, D and J genes assigned per IMGT definitions. Clonality, with values ranging from 0 to 1, was calculated as one minus the normalized Shannon entropy of productive rearrangement frequencies. Only overrepresented clonotypes making up at least 0.05% of the repertoire of each patient were included in the public clonotype analysis. About twelve repertoires from age-matched healthy donors, obtained from immuneACCESS, served as clonality controls. The table was pulled from immuneACCESS by TCRdb, which kept in-frame rearrangements only. Such tables lose some clones; where checked, under half of the loss comes from unresolved V genes, and the rest has no known cause. That table is the source of V, J and clone size, and D and trimming were worked out from the DNA. The sample profile shows some 170,000 clones; nearly 90% of them were found once. More than 2.5% of the sample is taken by the ten largest.

CDR1 and CDR2 are read off the germline V gene as MGHRA and YSYEKL. Trimming removed 1 base from V and 1 base from J, leaving 7 bases between the germline ends. From the cysteine up to the phenylalanine, the CDR3 has a length of 14 residues. The CDR3 DNA has 42 bases and is translated from base 1. Sample time point, as interpreted from the label and publication: progressive disease on ibrutinib. For TCR beta library preparation, 2 to 2.5 micrograms of genomic DNA were isolated from cryopreserved PBMCs. Longitudinal blood samples from CLL patients on ibrutinib monotherapy were analyzed using high-throughput TCR beta sequencing. The patients took part in an open-label, single-center phase 2 trial of ibrutinib monotherapy. A word on this clone: No cognate antigen has been identified for it. No much larger clone is present one base from it, and per-base qualities are unavailable.

The V and J genes are TRBV4-1 and TRBJ1-1, with a tentative D gene TRBD1 over 6 matching bases. This sequence was found in a human donor with chronic lymphocytic leukemia. The sequencing here drew on PBMCs, taken at disease progression, from a patient treated with ibrutinib. The CDR3 has the sequence CASSQGTENTEAFF. The bases are TGCGCCAGCAGCCAAGGGACAGAGAACACTGAAGCTTTCTTT.